This T cell receptor beta chain is drawn from a study of blood T cell repertoires in COVID-19. Produced via immunoSEQ multiplex PCR; TCRdb's table is partial and in-frame only. The sample lists about 170,000 clones, about 90% occurring once. Germline CDR1 and CDR2: LNHDA and SQIVND (reference sequence). The CDR3 contains 16 residues. Losses at the gene ends were 1 base for V and 9 bases for J; bases not matched to a gene: 10. Those who participated ranged in age from about 18 to 95 years and resided in about two dozen US areas. The chain has TRBV19 and TRBJ2-1, with TRBD2 matching 9 bases. The TCR comes from a woman aged 45-65 years who had recovered from COVID-19. Sequencing was performed on PBMCs or T cells enriched from blood (not recorded which). CDR3 DNA: TGTGCCAGTAGTATAGTTGGTCTAGCGGGAAGGTCTGAGCAGTTCTTC. Encoded protein: CASSIVGLAGRSEQFF.